Listed below are T cell receptor beta chains from one sample, sequenced in a study of blood T cells in healthy people across ages. From the 5' RACE reads, TCRdb called clonotypes with MiXCR, one entry per CDR3 protein. Of 1.5 million to 2 million distinct CDR3 sequences in the sample, around half were seen once. Sequenced: blood. Receptors originate from a woman in her 40s in good health. The CDR3 runs from the conserved cysteine through the conserved F or W. D genes are given only for firm matches. Expanded clones are given a class, and other clones once, few, many or no size at all.

CDR3aa	CDR3nt	abundance	d_gene	v_gene	j_gene
CASSDRRAQETQYF	TGTGCCAGCAGCGACCGGCGTGCACAGGAGACCCAGTACTTC	few	NA	TRBV2	TRBJ2-5
CASRQYGTGGGPYEQYF	TGTGCCAGCAGGCAGTACGGAACAGGGGGCGGACCCTACGAGCAGTACTTC	NA	TRBD1	TRBV28	TRBJ2-7
CASSQDRGANGYTF	TGTGCCAGCAGCCAAGATCGGGGGGCAAATGGCTACACCTTC	NA	NA	TRBV4-2	TRBJ1-2
CASSFETGNSPLHF	TGCGCCAGCAGCTTCGAAACAGGAAACTCACCCCTCCACTTT	few	NA	TRBV5-1	TRBJ1-6
CASSSKCGINDEQFF	TGTGCCAGCAGCTCGAAATGCGGCATAAACGATGAGCAGTTCTTC	once	NA	TRBV7-9	TRBJ2-1
CASSDSSTGGKHTEAFF	TGTGCCAGCAGTGACAGTTCGACAGGGGGCAAGCACACTGAAGCTTTCTTT	NA	TRBD1	TRBV6-4	TRBJ1-1
CASSYVVGSPQHF	TGTGCCAGCAGTTACGTGGTTGGGTCGCCCCAGCATTTT	NA	NA	TRBV6-2/TRBV6-3	TRBJ1-5
CASSFQPTGGASYTF	TGCGCCAGCAGCTTCCAGCCCACAGGGGGAGCGAGCTACACCTTC	few	TRBD1	TRBV4-1	TRBJ1-2
CSVPLVESSYNLPLHF	TGCAGTGTTCCTCTGGTGGAGAGCTCCTATAATTTACCCCTCCACTTT	NA	NA	TRBV20-1	TRBJ1-6
CASRPRGGFDEQYF	TGTGCCAGCAGACCCCGTGGGGGGTTCGACGAGCAGTACTTC	NA	NA	TRBV6-5	TRBJ2-7
CASSAGGEGANNQPQHF	TGTGCCAGCAGCGCGGGAGGGGAGGGGGCGAACAATCAGCCCCAGCATTTT	NA	TRBD1	TRBV9	TRBJ1-5
CSAQTGDGSYEQYF	TGCAGTGCTCAGACCGGGGACGGGTCCTACGAGCAGTACTTC	many	NA	TRBV20-1	TRBJ2-7
CASSPWTAQSYGYTF	TGTGCCAGCAGTCCCTGGACAGCCCAATCCTATGGCTACACCTTC	once	NA	TRBV27	TRBJ1-2
CASNYLGTGTETQYF	TGTGCCAGCAATTATCTCGGGACAGGGACAGAGACCCAGTACTTC	NA	TRBD1	TRBV6-6	TRBJ2-5
CATSDFVGETQYF	TGTGCCACCAGTGATTTTGTAGGGGAGACCCAGTACTTC	NA	NA	TRBV24-1	TRBJ2-5
CASSSRQLTYEQYF	TGCGCCAGCAGCTCACGACAGCTAACCTACGAGCAGTACTTC	few	NA	TRBV5-1	TRBJ2-7
CSARRDSKETQYF	TGCAGTGCTAGAAGGGACTCCAAAGAGACCCAGTACTTC	few	NA	TRBV20-1	TRBJ2-5
CASSYDYSNRPQHF	TGTGCCAGCAGTTACGATTATAGCAATCGGCCCCAGCATTTT	once	NA	TRBV6-5	TRBJ1-5
CSVDSRGGETQYF	TGCAGCGTTGATAGTAGGGGGGGAGAGACCCAGTACTTC	few	NA	TRBV29-1	TRBJ2-5
CASSVDASGGFTDTQYF	TGTGCCAGCAGCGTAGATGCTAGCGGGGGATTCACAGATACGCAGTATTTT	NA	TRBD2	TRBV9	TRBJ2-3
CATSRLETYTGELFF	TGTGCCACCAGCAGACTAGAAACATACACCGGGGAGCTGTTTTTT	NA	NA	TRBV15	TRBJ2-2
CASSQVGGTSTDTQYF	TGTGCCAGCAGCCAAGTGGGGGGGACCTCCACAGATACGCAGTATTTT	few	TRBD2	TRBV3-1	TRBJ2-3
CASKTGGATDTQYF	TGCGCCAGTAAGACAGGGGGCGCGACAGATACGCAGTATTTT	NA	TRBD1	TRBV5-1	TRBJ2-3
CSVVTVQETQYF	TGCAGCGTTGTCACAGTCCAAGAGACCCAGTACTTC	many	NA	TRBV29-1	TRBJ2-5
CASSYGAAHSGYTF	TGTGCCAGCAGTTACGGGGCAGCTCACTCTGGCTACACCTTC	NA	NA	TRBV6-2/TRBV6-3	TRBJ1-2
CASSYFQEGGYTF	TGTGCCAGCAGTTACTTCCAGGAGGGTGGCTACACCTTC	few	NA	TRBV6-2/TRBV6-3	TRBJ1-2
CASSVESDNQPQHF	TGTGCCAGCAGCGTAGAGAGTGACAATCAGCCCCAGCATTTT	NA	NA	TRBV9	TRBJ1-5
CASSFGGTDDQETQYF	TGTGCCAGCAGCTTCGGAGGGACAGATGATCAAGAGACCCAGTACTTC	few	NA	TRBV7-3	TRBJ2-5
CASSPRQQGVPYGYTF	TGTGCCAGCTCACCGCGTCAACAGGGAGTTCCCTATGGCTACACCTTC	NA	NA	TRBV18	TRBJ1-2
CASSPRTSGGILETQYF	TGTGCCAGCAGCCCAAGGACTAGCGGGGGTATTTTGGAGACCCAGTACTTC	NA	TRBD2	TRBV7-9	TRBJ2-5
CSARGDRGKDNEQFF	TGCAGTGCTAGAGGGGACAGGGGAAAGGACAATGAGCAGTTCTTC	few	TRBD1	TRBV20-1	TRBJ2-1
CASSPARRGPHNEQFF	TGTGCCAGCAGCCCCGCCCGGCGGGGGCCACACAATGAGCAGTTCTTC	NA	NA	TRBV12-3/TRBV12-4	TRBJ2-1
CASSLDTASSYEQYF	TGCGCCAGCAGCTTGGACACGGCGAGCTCCTACGAGCAGTACTTC	NA	NA	TRBV5-1	TRBJ2-7
CASSIIQGAHEQFF	TGCGCCAGCAGCATCATCCAGGGGGCCCATGAGCAGTTCTTC	NA	TRBD1	TRBV5-1	TRBJ2-1
CSARDMGLAGGKETQYF	TGCAGTGCTAGAGACATGGGACTAGCGGGGGGGAAAGAGACCCAGTACTTC	few	TRBD2	TRBV20-1	TRBJ2-5
CASRARQGLWETQYF	TGTGCCAGCAGGGCAAGACAGGGGCTGTGGGAGACCCAGTACTTC	NA	TRBD1	TRBV6-1	TRBJ2-5
CSASDRTHNEQFF	TGCAGTGCTTCAGACAGAACCCACAATGAGCAGTTCTTC	few	NA	TRBV20-1	TRBJ2-1
CASSQDGPSETQYF	TGCGCCAGCAGCCAAGACGGGCCGTCGGAGACCCAGTACTTC	few	NA	TRBV4-3	TRBJ2-5
CASSTAQGRGYEQYF	TGTGCCAGCAGCACAGCACAGGGTCGAGGCTACGAGCAGTACTTC	few	NA	TRBV7-2	TRBJ2-7
CAIRERGLSSYEQYF	TGCGCCATCAGGGAACGGGGGTTAAGCTCCTACGAGCAGTACTTC	NA	NA	TRBV10-2	TRBJ2-7
CASSQDIPAGGLGTDTQYF	TGCGCCAGCAGCCAAGATATACCAGCGGGGGGGCTTGGCACAGATACGCAGTATTTT	few	TRBD2	TRBV4-3	TRBJ2-3
CASDRGQETQYF	TGTGCCAGCGATCGGGGCCAGGAGACCCAGTACTTC	many	NA	TRBV28	TRBJ2-5
CASSGGGRGGFDTEAFF	TGTGCCAGCAGTGGAGGAGGCAGGGGTGGGTTTGACACGGAAGCTTTCTTT	NA	NA	TRBV25-1	TRBJ1-1
CASSQATSGTFGDEQFF	TGTGCCAGCAGCCAAGCGACTAGCGGGACCTTCGGGGATGAGCAGTTCTTC	NA	TRBD2	TRBV3-1	TRBJ2-1
CASSPNSQGWDTEAFF	TGTGCCAGCAGCCCGAATAGTCAGGGGTGGGACACTGAAGCTTTCTTT	few	NA	TRBV5-4	TRBJ1-1
CATSGSGVYNEQFF	TGTGCCACCAGTGGTAGCGGGGTATACAATGAGCAGTTCTTC	few	TRBD2	TRBV24-1	TRBJ2-1
CSARDGKRESNQPQHF	TGCAGTGCTAGAGATGGGAAGAGGGAGAGCAATCAGCCCCAGCATTTT	NA	NA	TRBV20-1	TRBJ1-5
CASSPPYPATDTQYF	TGTGCCAGCTCACCACCCTATCCGGCCACAGATACGCAGTATTTT	NA	NA	TRBV18	TRBJ2-3